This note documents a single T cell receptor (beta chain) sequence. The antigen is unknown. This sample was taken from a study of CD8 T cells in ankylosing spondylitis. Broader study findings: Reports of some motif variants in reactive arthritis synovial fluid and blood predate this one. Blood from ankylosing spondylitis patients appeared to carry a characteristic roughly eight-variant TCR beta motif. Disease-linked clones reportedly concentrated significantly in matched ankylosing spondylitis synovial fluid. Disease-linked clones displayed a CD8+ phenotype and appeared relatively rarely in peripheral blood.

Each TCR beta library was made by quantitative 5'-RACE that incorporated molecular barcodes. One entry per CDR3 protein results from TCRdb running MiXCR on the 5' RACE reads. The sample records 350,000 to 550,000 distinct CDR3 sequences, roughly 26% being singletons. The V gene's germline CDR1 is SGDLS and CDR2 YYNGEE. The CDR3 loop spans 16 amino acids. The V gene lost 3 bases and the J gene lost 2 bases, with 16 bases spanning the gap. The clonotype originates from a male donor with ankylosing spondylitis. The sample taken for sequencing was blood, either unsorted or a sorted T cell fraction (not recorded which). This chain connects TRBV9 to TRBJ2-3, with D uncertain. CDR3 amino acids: CASSGGSARPTDTQYF. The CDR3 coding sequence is TGTGCCAGCAGCGGAGGCTCGGCCCGACCCACAGATACGCAGTATTTT.